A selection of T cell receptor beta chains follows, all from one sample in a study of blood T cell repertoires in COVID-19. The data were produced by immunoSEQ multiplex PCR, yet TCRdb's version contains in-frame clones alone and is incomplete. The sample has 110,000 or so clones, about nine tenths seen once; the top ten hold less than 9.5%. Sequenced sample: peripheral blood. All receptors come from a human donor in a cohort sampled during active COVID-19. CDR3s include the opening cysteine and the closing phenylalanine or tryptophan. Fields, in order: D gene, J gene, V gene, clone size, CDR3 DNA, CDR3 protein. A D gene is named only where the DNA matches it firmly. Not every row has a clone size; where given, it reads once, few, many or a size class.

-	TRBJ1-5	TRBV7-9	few	TGTGCCAGCAGCTCCTCTCAGGGGCCTCGCAATCAGCCCCAGCATTTT	CASSSSQGPRNQPQHF
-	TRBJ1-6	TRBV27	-	TGTGCCTACTCCTATAATTCACCCCTCCACTTT	CAYSYNSPLHF
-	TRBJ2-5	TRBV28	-	TGTGCCAGCAGTTTTATAAGGGGGTGGGGCAGTCTTCAAGAGACCCAGTACTTC	CASSFIRGWGSLQETQYF
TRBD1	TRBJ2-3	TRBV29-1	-	TGCAGCGTTGGAGGGGGCGACCGATCAGCGGATACGCAGTATTTT	CSVGGGDRSADTQYF
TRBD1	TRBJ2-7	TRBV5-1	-	TGCGCCAGCAGCAAATCCGGGACAGAAATGTACGAGCAGTACTTC	CASSKSGTEMYEQYF
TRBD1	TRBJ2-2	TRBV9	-	TGTGCCAGCAGCGGGGACAGGTCGAACACCGGGGAGCTGTTTTTT	CASSGDRSNTGELFF
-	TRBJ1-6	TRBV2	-	TGTGCCAGCAGTGAACTAGCACCCGGCGGCCCTAATTCACCCCTCCACTTT	CASSELAPGGPNSPLHF
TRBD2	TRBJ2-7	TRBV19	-	TGTGCCAGTAGTATACGAAGGGGAGGGTACGAGCAGTACTTC	CASSIRRGGYEQYF
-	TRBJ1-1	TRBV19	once	TGTGCCAGTAGTACTACAGGGAACACTGAAGCTTTCTTT	CASSTTGNTEAFF
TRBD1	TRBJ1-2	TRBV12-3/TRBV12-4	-	TGTGCCAGCAGAAGACAGGGCACTTATGGCTACACCTTC	CASRRQGTYGYTF
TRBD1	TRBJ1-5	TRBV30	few	TGTGCCTGGAGCGACAGGGGCAATCAGCCCCAGCATTTT	CAWSDRGNQPQHF
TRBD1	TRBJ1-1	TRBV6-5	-	TGTGCCAGCTCTCAGACAGGGGGCACTGAAGCTTTCTTT	CASSQTGGTEAFF
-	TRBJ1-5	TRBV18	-	TGTGCCAGCTCACCCATCTCGGGGGAGAATCAGCCCCAGCATTTT	CASSPISGENQPQHF
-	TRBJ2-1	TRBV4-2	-	TGTGCCAGCAGCCAAGAATGGCGGAGGGCGGCCAATGAGCAGTTCTTC	CASSQEWRRAANEQFF
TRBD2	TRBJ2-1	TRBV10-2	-	TGCGCCAGCAGTCGGACTAGCGGGATAGTTAATGAGCAGTTCTTC	CASSRTSGIVNEQFF
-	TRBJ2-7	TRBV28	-	TGTGCCAGCACAAGGACGGACAATTCCTACGAGCAGTACTTC	CASTRTDNSYEQYF
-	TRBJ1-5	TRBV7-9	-	TGTGCCAGCAGCTTGGGCCCGGAAACTCAGCATTTT	CASSLGPETQHF